This T cell receptor beta chain was recorded in a study of T cell repertoires in cytomegalovirus infection. About the study: The authors used CMV epitopes that were HLA-C-restricted (recently identified) and HLA-B-restricted (well studied). General study findings and limits: Summed public TCR beta family frequency identified CMV carriers bearing the relevant HLA. Clonotypes of TCR beta that were HLA-C-restricted and CMV-specific dominated the ex vivo response.

V lost 3 bases, J lost 8 bases, and 11 bases lay in between. Germline V lookup: CDR1 SGHRS, CDR2 YFSETQ. CDR3 length: 13 residues. As concerns this clonotype: Its specificity is unknown.

One entry per CDR3 protein, called by TCRdb with MiXCR from the reads. Altogether approximately 260,000 distinct CDR3 sequences are present, 20% to 25% being singletons, with the ten largest covering roughly 19%. V usage is TRBV5-1 and J usage is TRBJ1-4; D unresolved. The specimen was cultured PBMCs, collected from culture after CMV antigen stimulation. This sequence originates from a human donor in good health (CMV status not recorded). Some clones in this sample may be carry-over from other donors' samples. The CDR3 here is CASSSREGEKLFF. The CDR3 nucleotides are TGCGCCAGCAGCTCCCGGGAAGGGGAAAAACTGTTTTTT.